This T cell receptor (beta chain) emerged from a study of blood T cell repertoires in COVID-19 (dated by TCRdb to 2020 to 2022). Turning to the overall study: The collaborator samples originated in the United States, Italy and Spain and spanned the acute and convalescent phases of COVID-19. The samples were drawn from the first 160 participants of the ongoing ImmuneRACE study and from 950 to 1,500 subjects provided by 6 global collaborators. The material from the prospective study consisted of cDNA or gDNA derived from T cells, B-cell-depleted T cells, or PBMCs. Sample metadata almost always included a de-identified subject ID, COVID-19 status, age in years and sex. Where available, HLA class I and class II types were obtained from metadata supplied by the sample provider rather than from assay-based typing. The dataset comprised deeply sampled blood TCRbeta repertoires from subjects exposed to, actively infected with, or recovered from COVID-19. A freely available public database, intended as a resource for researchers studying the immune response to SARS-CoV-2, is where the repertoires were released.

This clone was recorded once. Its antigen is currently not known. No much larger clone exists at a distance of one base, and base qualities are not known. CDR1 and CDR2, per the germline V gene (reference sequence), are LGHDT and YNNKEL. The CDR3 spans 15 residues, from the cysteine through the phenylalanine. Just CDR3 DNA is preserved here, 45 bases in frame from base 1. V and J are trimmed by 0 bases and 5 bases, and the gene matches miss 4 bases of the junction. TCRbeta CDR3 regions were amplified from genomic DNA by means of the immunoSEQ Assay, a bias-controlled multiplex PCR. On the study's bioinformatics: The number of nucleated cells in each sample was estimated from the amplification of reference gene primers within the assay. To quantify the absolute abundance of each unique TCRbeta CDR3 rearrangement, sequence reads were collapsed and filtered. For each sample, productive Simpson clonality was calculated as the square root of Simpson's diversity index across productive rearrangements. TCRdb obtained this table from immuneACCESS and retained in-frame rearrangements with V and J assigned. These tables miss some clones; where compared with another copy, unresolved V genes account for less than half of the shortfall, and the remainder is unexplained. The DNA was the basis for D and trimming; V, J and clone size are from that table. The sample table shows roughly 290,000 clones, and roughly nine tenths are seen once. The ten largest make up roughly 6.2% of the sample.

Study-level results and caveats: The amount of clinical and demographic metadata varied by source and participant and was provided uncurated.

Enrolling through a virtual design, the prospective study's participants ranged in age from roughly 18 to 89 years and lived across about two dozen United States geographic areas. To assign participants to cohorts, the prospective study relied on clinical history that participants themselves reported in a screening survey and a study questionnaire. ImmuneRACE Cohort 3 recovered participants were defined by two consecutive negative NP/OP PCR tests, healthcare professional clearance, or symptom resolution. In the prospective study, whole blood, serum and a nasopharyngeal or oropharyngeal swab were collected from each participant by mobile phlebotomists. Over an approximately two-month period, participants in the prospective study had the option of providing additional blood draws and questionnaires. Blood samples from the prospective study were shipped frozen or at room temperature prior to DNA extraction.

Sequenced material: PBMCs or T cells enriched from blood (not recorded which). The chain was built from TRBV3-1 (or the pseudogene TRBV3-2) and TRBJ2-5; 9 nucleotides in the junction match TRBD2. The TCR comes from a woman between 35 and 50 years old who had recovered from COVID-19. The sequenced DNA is TGTGCCAGCAGCCAAGAGGGACTAGCTGGGGAGACCCAGTACTTC. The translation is CASSQEGLAGETQYF.